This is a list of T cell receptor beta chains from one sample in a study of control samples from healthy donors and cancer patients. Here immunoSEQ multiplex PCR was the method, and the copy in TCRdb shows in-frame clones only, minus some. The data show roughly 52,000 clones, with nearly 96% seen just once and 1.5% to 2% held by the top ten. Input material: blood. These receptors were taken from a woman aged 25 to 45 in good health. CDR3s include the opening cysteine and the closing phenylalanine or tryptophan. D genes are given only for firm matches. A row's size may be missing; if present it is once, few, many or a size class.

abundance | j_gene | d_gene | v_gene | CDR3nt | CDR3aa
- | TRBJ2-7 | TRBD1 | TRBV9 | TGTGCCAGCAGCTCCGGGACAGGGTGGTACGAGCAGTACTTC | CASSSGTGWYEQYF
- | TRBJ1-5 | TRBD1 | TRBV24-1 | TGTGCCACCAGTGATTTCGACAGGGAATTGTTTCGGCCCCAGCATTTT | CATSDFDRELFRPQHF
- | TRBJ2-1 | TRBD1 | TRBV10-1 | TGCGCCAGCAGTGATGGGGGACAGGGCTACAATGAGCAGTTCTTC | CASSDGGQGYNEQFF
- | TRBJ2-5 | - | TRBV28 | TGTGCCAGCAGTGGACCCAGGAGTTCAGAGACCCAGTACTTC | CASSGPRSSETQYF
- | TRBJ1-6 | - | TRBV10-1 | TGCGCCAGCAGTGAAGACCCCACAGATTCACCCCTCCACTTT | CASSEDPTDSPLHF
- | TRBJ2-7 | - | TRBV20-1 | TGCAGTGCTACTGGCTACGAGCAGTACTTC | CSATGYEQYF
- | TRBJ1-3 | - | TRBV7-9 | TGTGCCAGCAGCTTTACGGAGAGCTCTGGAAACACCATATATTTT | CASSFTESSGNTIYF
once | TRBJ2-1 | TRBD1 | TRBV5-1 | TGCGCCAGCAGCCAGGGGACAGGTTTCTCCTACAATGAGCAGTTCTTC | CASSQGTGFSYNEQFF
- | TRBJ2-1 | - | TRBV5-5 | TGTGCCAGCAGCCTCGAGACTGTCCCCCAGTTCTTC | CASSLETVPQFF
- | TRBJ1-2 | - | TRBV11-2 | TGTGCCAGCAGCTTTGAGGGGAATGGCTACACCTTC | CASSFEGNGYTF
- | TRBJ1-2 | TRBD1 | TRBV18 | TGTGCCAGCTCACCAGGGACAGAGAGTTTGGTTGGCTACACCTTC | CASSPGTESLVGYTF
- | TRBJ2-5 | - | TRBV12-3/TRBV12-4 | TGTGCCAGCGTCAAGAGGGCAGAAGAGACCCAGTACTTC | CASVKRAEETQYF
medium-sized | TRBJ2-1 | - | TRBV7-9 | TGTGCCAGCAGCTCCCTGAATATTGAGCAGTTCTTC | CASSSLNIEQFF
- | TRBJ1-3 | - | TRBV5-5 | TGTGCCAGCAGCTTGGCCGTCGGGGGCTCTGGAAACACCATATATTTT | CASSLAVGGSGNTIYF
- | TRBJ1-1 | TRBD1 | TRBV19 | TGTGCCAGTAGTGCCGGGACAGGGGGCACTGAAGCTTTCTTT | CASSAGTGGTEAFF
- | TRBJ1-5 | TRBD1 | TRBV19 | TGTGCCAGTAGTATAGGATTAGGGGGCGGTCAGCCCCAGCATTTT | CASSIGLGGGQPQHF
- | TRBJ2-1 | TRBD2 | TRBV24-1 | TGTGCCACCAGTGACGTGGGGACTAGCGGGAGGGCCAATGAGCAGTTCTTC | CATSDVGTSGRANEQFF
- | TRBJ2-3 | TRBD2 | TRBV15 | TGTGCCACCAGCGAAGAGCGTGGGCGGGGGACAGATACGCAGTATTTT | CATSEERGRGTDTQYF
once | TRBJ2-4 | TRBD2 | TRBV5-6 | TGTGCCAGCAGCCTTGGGGGGACTAGCGTTTTTCAGTACTTC | CASSLGGTSVFQYF
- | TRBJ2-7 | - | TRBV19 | TGTGCCAGTAGTTCCCCGGACTCTTACTACGAGCAGTACTTC | CASSSPDSYYEQYF
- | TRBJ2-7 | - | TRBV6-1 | TGTGCCAGCAGTGAAGTTCGGGGCCACCCCTACGAGCAGTACTTC | CASSEVRGHPYEQYF
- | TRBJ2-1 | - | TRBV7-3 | TGTGCCAGCAGCTTGAGTGGGAATGAGCAGTTCTTC | CASSLSGNEQFF
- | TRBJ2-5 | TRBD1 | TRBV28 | TGTGCCAGCAGTCTGACAGGGTGGAACCAAGAGACCCAGTACTTC | CASSLTGWNQETQYF
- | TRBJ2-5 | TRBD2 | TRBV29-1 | TGCAGCGTTGAAAGAGGACTAGCGGGAGGAGTCCAAGAGACCCAGTACTTC | CSVERGLAGGVQETQYF
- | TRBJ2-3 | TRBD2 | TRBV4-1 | TGCGCCAGCAGCCAAGGTATGAGGGAGGGCCGCGCAGATACGCAGTATTTT | CASSQGMREGRADTQYF
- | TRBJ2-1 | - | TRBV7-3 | TGTGCCAGCAGCTTGAAGGGGTTCTCCTACAATGAGCAGTTCTTC | CASSLKGFSYNEQFF
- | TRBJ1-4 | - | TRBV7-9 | TGTGCCAGCAGCCCAGGGGTAACTAATGAAAAACTGTTTTTT | CASSPGVTNEKLFF
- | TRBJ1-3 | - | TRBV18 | TGTGCCAGCTCACCGGAAGAATACTCTGGAAACACCATATATTTT | CASSPEEYSGNTIYF
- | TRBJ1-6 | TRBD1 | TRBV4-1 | TGCCCCACCCGCCGACAGGGTATGGATTCACCCCTCCACTTT | CPTRRQGMDSPLHF
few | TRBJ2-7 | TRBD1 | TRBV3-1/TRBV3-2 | TGTGCCAGCAGCCGACCCACCGACAGGGACCCCGAGCAGTACTTC | CASSRPTDRDPEQYF
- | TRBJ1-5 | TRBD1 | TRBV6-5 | TGTGCCAGCAGGGCCAGGGGGTCGGGGGAACAGCCCCAGCATTTT | CASRARGSGEQPQHF
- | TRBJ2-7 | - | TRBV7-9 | TGTGCCAGCAGCTCCCTTAGCACAGGGAGGGTCTACGAGCAGTACTTC | CASSSLSTGRVYEQYF
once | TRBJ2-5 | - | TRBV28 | TGTGCCAGCAGTTATACTGGCGGGCTTCAAGAGACCCAGTACTTC | CASSYTGGLQETQYF
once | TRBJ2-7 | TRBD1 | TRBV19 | TGTGCCAGTAGTATAACCGGGACAGGGGGCTACGAGCAGTACTTC | CASSITGTGGYEQYF
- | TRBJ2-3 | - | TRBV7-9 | TGTGCCAGCAGCTTAGGGTCGGGCGGGGGCACAGATACGCAGTATTTT | CASSLGSGGGTDTQYF
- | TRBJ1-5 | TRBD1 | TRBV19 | TGTGCCAGTAGTATAGGGACAGGACTCAATCAGCCCCAGCATTTT | CASSIGTGLNQPQHF
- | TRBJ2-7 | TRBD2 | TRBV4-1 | TGCGCCAGCAGCCATCTTTCCGGACTAGCGGTCTACGAGCAGTACTTC | CASSHLSGLAVYEQYF
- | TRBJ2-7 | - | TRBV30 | TGTGCCTGGAGTTTCCGGGCTCCGGCCTACGAGCAGTACTTC | CAWSFRAPAYEQYF
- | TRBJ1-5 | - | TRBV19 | TGTGCCAGTAGTATAAACGGACAGACGAATCAGCCCCAGCATTTT | CASSINGQTNQPQHF
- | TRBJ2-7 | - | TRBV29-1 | TGCAGCGCTAGAGCGGGCGAGCAGTACTTC | CSARAGEQYF
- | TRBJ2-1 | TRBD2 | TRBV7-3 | TGTGCCAGCAGTCTAGCGGGGTCGTTCAATGAGCAGTTCTTC | CASSLAGSFNEQFF
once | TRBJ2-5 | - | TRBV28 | TGTGCCAGCAGTTTATGGAGTTCGGGGCGGGAGACCCAGTACTTC | CASSLWSSGRETQYF
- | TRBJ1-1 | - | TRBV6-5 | TGTGCCAGCTTCTGGGGAGCGGCTTTCTTT | CASFWGAAFF
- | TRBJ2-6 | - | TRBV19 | TGTGCCAGTAGTTTCATGCGTGAATTTGGGGCCAACGTCCTGACTTTC | CASSFMREFGANVLTF